This TCR beta chain was captured in a study of blood T cell repertoires in COVID-19. Trimming left V 5 bases short and J 1 base short, with 11 bases between. The CDR3 consists of 14 residues. The germline CDR1 and CDR2 sequences are LNHDA and SQIVND (reference sequence). Per the authors' pipeline: How many nucleated cells were present was estimated from reference gene primer amplification. Measured with immunoSEQ multiplex PCR; TCRdb has only the in-frame clones, and not every one. V and J calls and clone size are given by that table; D and trimming were obtained from the DNA. The table has 70,000 to 85,000 clones, approximately 90% seen once.

Sequencing input: peripheral blood. The sequence was collected from a man aged 70-80 years with active or convalescent COVID-19. This chain joins TRBV19 and TRBJ1-1; perhaps TRBD1 as D (5 bases). The CDR3 sequence: CASSLGAWNTEAFF. CDR3 bases: TGTGCCAGTAGTCTTGGGGCCTGGAACACTGAAGCTTTCTTT. The variable domain in full, completed from reference TRBV19 and TRBJ1-1, reads DGGITQSPKYLFRKEGQNVTLSCEQNLNHDAMYWYRQDPGQGLRLIYYSQIVNDFQKGDIAEGYSVSREKKESFPLTVTSAQKNPTAFYLCASSLGAWNTEAFFGQGTRLTVV.